The 27 T cell receptor beta chains in this list originate from one sample, sequenced in a study of T cells after posttransplantation cyclophosphamide. Methotrexate plus calcineurin inhibitor accompanied controls' myeloablative marrow transplants; sampling was 1 year later. Generated by immunoSEQ multiplex PCR, the TCRdb table keeps only in-frame clones and is missing some. The sample includes 16,000 or so clones, around 85% of them seen just once. This specimen was PBMCs, taken after allogeneic stem cell transplant with calcineurin inhibitor and methotrexate. These receptors were collected from a female patient aged 18 to 35 who received an allogeneic stem cell transplant from an unrelated donor, was CMV-positive, and had acute and chronic GVHD. The graft donor may have given rise to some T cells.

The chain links TRBV7-9 to TRBJ1-5; the D gene is possibly TRBD1 (6 bases). V lost 1 base and J lost 4, with 8 bases in between. Germline CDR1 SEHNR, CDR2 FQNEAQ (reference sequence). The CDR3 contains 14 residues. The CDR3 is CASSLGQGNQPQHF. The CDR3 nucleotides are TGTGCCAGCAGCTTAGGGCAGGGGAATCAGCCCCAGCATTTT.

In DNA form, the CDR3 reads TGTGCCAGCAGCTTAGGGGGGGTCTCACCCCTCCACTTT. Translated: CASSLGGVSPLHF. V is TRBV7-8 and J is TRBJ1-6, with D maybe TRBD1 (5 bases). V was clipped by 1 base and J by 10 bases, with 8 bases between them. Germline CDR1 is SGHVS and CDR2 is FQNEAQ. The CDR3 loop spans 13 amino acids. Full variable domain (rest looked up from reference TRBV7-8 and TRBJ1-6): GAGVSQSPRYKVAKRGQDVALRCDPISGHVSLFWYQQALGQGPEFLTYFQNEAQLDKSGLPSDRFFAERPEGSVSTLKIQRTQQEDSAVYLCASSLGGVSPLHFGNGTRLTVT.

The chain joins TRBV4-1 to TRBJ2-7; TRBD2 agrees at 12 bases. This CDR3 spans 21 amino acids. Germline values: CDR1 MGHRA, CDR2 YSYEKL. The ends lost 5 bases at V and 2 bases at J; junction bases unmatched: 22. The CDR3 DNA is TGCGCCAGCAGCAAAGGATTATTCTTAGGACTAGCGGGGTCAGGGGCCTACGAGCAGTACTTC. Protein sequence: CASSKGLFLGLAGSGAYEQYF.

J is TRBJ1-4 and V is TRBV27; D call uncertain. Germline lookup yields CDR1 MNHEY and CDR2 SMNVEV (reference sequence). Trimming shortened V by 5 bases and J by 4 bases, and 17 bases separated the two germline ends. This CDR3 has 16 residues. The CDR3 here is CASSPSRGEFNEKLFF. In DNA, the CDR3 is TGTGCCAGCAGTCCCTCTCGGGGAGAGTTTAATGAAAAACTGTTTTTT.

The chain carries TRBV5-4 and TRBJ2-3; TRBD2 agrees at 7 bases. The CDR3 loop spans 14 amino acids. V was pared by 2 bases and J by 4 bases, with 4 bases of the junction left unmatched. Germline loops: CDR1 SGHNT, CDR2 YYREEE (reference sequence). The CDR3 DNA follows: TGTGCCAGCAGCTTAGGCGGGAGCGCAGATACGCAGTATTTT. This gives the protein CASSLGGSADTQYF.

The genes are TRBV4-2 and TRBJ2-5, with 15 positions matching TRBD2. Germline V CDR1 and CDR2: LGHNA, YNFKEQ. The length of the CDR3 is 17 residues. V shed 1 base and J 4 bases; nucleotides not matched to a gene: 4. The CDR3 protein is CASSQAGLAGGSETQYF. The CDR3, as DNA: TGTGCCAGCAGCCAAGCAGGACTAGCGGGAGGGTCAGAGACCCAGTACTTC.

The V gene is TRBV9, the J gene TRBJ1-5; no clear D gene. Germline V gives CDR1 SGDLS, CDR2 YYNGEE. V lost 0 bases and J 6 bases, leaving 7 bases between the germline ends. The CDR3 is 13 residues long. The CDR3 region is CASSVDPRQPQHF. DNA for the CDR3: TGTGCCAGCAGCGTAGATCCTCGTCAGCCCCAGCATTTT.

This chain connects TRBV7-2 to TRBJ2-3; the D gene is possibly TRBD2 (5 bases). This CDR3 is 13 amino acids long. Looked up from germline, CDR1 is SGHTA and CDR2 is FQGNSA. Trimming stripped 3 bases from V and 3 bases from J, with 7 bases between. CDR3 residues: CASSFRGTDTQYF. In DNA form, the CDR3 reads TGTGCCAGCAGCTTCCGGGGTACAGATACGCAGTATTTT.

The rearrangement joins TRBV2 to TRBJ2-7; tentative D call: TRBD2 (7 bases). Germline V lookup: CDR1 SNHLY, CDR2 FYNNEI. The V gene lost 11 bases and the J gene lost 3 bases, with 17 bases spanning the gap. CDR3 length: 13 amino acids. The CDR3 coding sequence is TGTGCCCTCAGCGTGGGAGGGGGCTACGAGCAGTACTTC. This gives the protein CALSVGGGYEQYF.

In this sample, this clone turned up once. The chain uses TRBV27 and TRBJ2-1; 10 nucleotides align to TRBD2. The CDR3 consists of 18 residues. J lost 3 bases, V lost 3 bases, and 11 bases had no gene match. Germline-derived CDR1 and CDR2 are MNHEY and SMNVEV (reference sequence). The CDR3 DNA follows: TGTGCCAGCAGTTTCTGGGGAGCGGGAGGGCCGGGCTACAATGAGCAGTTCTTC. Its translation is CASSFWGAGGPGYNEQFF.

V is TRBV5-1 and J is TRBJ1-4; D is uncertain. Trimming removed 2 bases from V and 8 bases from J, with 16 bases in between. Germline CDR1 is SGHRS and CDR2 is YFSETQ. This CDR3 comprises 15 residues. Here the CDR3 reads CASSFAGKGGEKLFF. The DNA of the CDR3 is TGCGCCAGCAGCTTCGCGGGGAAGGGTGGAGAAAAACTGTTTTTT.

The genes are TRBV27 and TRBJ2-7; 11 nucleotides line up with TRBD2. Trimming at V came to 7 bases and at J to 4 bases, leaving 9 bases not matched to a gene. Germline assignment: CDR1 MNHEY and CDR2 SMNVEV (reference sequence). CDR3 length equals 15 residues. CDR3 sequence reads: CASILSGRAGYEQYF. CDR3 sequence (DNA): TGTGCCAGCATCCTTAGCGGGAGGGCCGGTTACGAGCAGTACTTC.

The V and J genes are TRBV5-5 and TRBJ1-1, with a tentative D call TRBD1 (5 bases). Germline CDR1 SGHKS, CDR2 YYEKEE (reference sequence). Trimming took 1 base from V and 5 from J, leaving 18 bases between them. The CDR3 contains 16 residues. The DNA of the CDR3 is TGTGCCAGCAGCTTGTACGGGGGAGGCTCAGGGACTGAAGCTTTCTTT. Residues: CASSLYGGGSGTEAFF.

The chain links TRBV6-5 to TRBJ1-5, with D maybe TRBD1 (5 bases). Trimming cost V 6 bases and J 1 base, with 13 bases left between them. The CDR3 extends over 15 amino acids. CDR1 is MNHEY and CDR2 is SVGAGI in the germline V gene. CDR3 bases: TGTGCCAGCAGAGAAACGGGGGGAAGCAATCAGCCCCAGCATTTT. The encoded protein is CASRETGGSNQPQHF.

The V gene is TRBV7-2, the J gene TRBJ1-2, with a tentative D call TRBD1 (5 bases). CDR3 size: 16 residues. Looked up from germline, CDR1 is SGHTA and CDR2 is FQGNSA. Trimming took 1 base from V and 3 from J, leaving 15 bases between them. This chain's CDR3 is CASSLEQAPRDYGYTF. The CDR3 nucleotides read TGTGCCAGCAGCTTAGAACAGGCGCCCAGGGACTATGGCTACACCTTC.

The chain combines TRBV21-1 with TRBJ2-5; the D call in the table, TRBD2, was not verified against the DNA. TRBV21-1 is assigned pseudogene status. There are 16 residues in the CDR3. The CDR3 bases are TGTGCCAGCAGCAACGAAGAGGGAGGGCAGCAAGAGACCCAGTACTTC. Protein: CASSNEEGGQQETQYF.

The J gene is TRBJ2-5, the V gene TRBV5-1; 10 bases line up with TRBD2. The end of the DNA is better explained by TRBJ2-7, so the J call may be wrong. The CDR3 covers 16 residues. CDR1 and CDR2 from the germline V gene are SGHRS and YFSETQ. DNA for the CDR3: TGCGCCAGCAGCTTGGGTGCTAGCGGGGGTAACTACGAGCAGTACTTC. Its translation: CASSLGASGGNYEQYF.

The chain recombines TRBV18 with TRBJ1-5, with 8 bases that match TRBD1. Germline trimming cut 5 bases from V and 2 bases from J; bases unmatched to any gene: 17. The CDR3 is 19 amino acids. The germline V gene encodes CDR1 KGHSH and CDR2 LQKENI. CDR3 nucleotide sequence: TGTGCCAGCTCAGCCCGTCGGACAGGGATCGGTGTGGGCAATCAGCCCCAGCATTTT. Its translation: CASSARRTGIGVGNQPQHF.

CDR3 sequence reads: CASLRQGAFF. The DNA of the CDR3 is TGTGCCAGCCTTCGACAGGGGGCTTTCTTT. The rearrangement uses TRBV2 and TRBJ1-1, with 8 bases that match TRBD1. The CDR3 sequence is 10 residues long. V lost 8 bases to trimming and J lost 11 bases; unmatched junction nucleotides: 4. The V gene's germline CDR1 is SNHLY and CDR2 FYNNEI. The whole variable domain, filled in from reference TRBV2 and TRBJ1-1, reads EPEVTQTPSHQVTQMGQEVILRCVPISNHLYFYWYRQILGQKVEFLVSFYNNEISEKSEIFDDQFSVERPDGSNFTLKIRSTKLEDSAMYFCASLRQGAFFGQGTRLTVV.

The chain uses TRBV19 and TRBJ2-7; 7 nucleotides line up with TRBD1. Germline V gives CDR1 LNHDA, CDR2 SQIVND (reference sequence). The CDR3 totals 14 residues. The V segment lost 1 base and the J segment 2 bases; nucleotides outside the gene matches: 2. CDR3 DNA: TGTGCCAGTAGTATAGGGACAGGTACCTACGAGCAGTACTTC. This gives the protein CASSIGTGTYEQYF.

The rearrangement uses TRBV9 and TRBJ2-7, with 10 nucleotides matching TRBD2. With V trimmed by 3 bases and J by 6 bases, 6 bases remained unmatched. Germline CDR1 reads SGDLS; CDR2 reads YYNGEE. CDR3 size: 14 residues. Here the CDR3 reads CASSAAGGPGEQYF. CDR3 sequence (DNA): TGTGCCAGCAGCGCAGCGGGAGGGCCTGGCGAGCAGTACTTC.

This clone was counted a few times. The chain carries TRBV5-5 and TRBJ1-1; D uncertain. Germline assignment: CDR1 SGHKS and CDR2 YYEKEE (reference sequence). The CDR3 contains 15 residues. V gave up 2 bases and J gave up 2 bases, with 13 bases separating them. DNA for the CDR3: TGTGCCAGCAGCTTATACCAGGCGCCTAACACTGAAGCTTTCTTT. Its translation is CASSLYQAPNTEAFF.

This chain links TRBV10-3 with TRBJ2-5, with TRBD1 as a possible D gene (6 bases). The CDR3 extends over 15 amino acids. Germline CDR1 is ENHRY and CDR2 is SYGVKD. The V and J ends lost 5 bases and 2 bases respectively, with 15 bases between them. CDR3 DNA: TGTGCCATCAGTTCTCCAACAGGGCGTCAAGAGACCCAGTACTTC. It specifies CAISSPTGRQETQYF.

This sequence joins TRBV6-5 and TRBJ2-7, with 11 bases fitting TRBD2. Germline loops: CDR1 MNHEY, CDR2 SVGAGI. V shed 4 bases, J shed 4 bases, and the junction held 9 bases outside the gene matches. This CDR3 has 16 residues. The CDR3 nucleotides read TGTGCCAGCAGTTTGACGCTAGCGGGAGGAGGGTACGAGCAGTACTTC. It translates to CASSLTLAGGGYEQYF.

V is TRBV6-1 and J is TRBJ1-2; a possible D gene is TRBD1 (6 bases). V lost 9 bases and J lost 8, with 13 bases in between. This CDR3 comprises 11 residues. Germline CDR1 is MNHNS and CDR2 is SASEGT. CDR3 DNA sequence: TGTGCCAGTATAGTTGGACAGGGCTACACCTTC. Translated: CASIVGQGYTF.

This clone was seen once. This chain joins TRBV12-5 and TRBJ1-2; D unclear. Germline CDR1 and CDR2: LGHNT and FRNRAP. This CDR3 comprises 16 residues. Trimming shortened V by 11 bases and J by 6 bases, and 28 bases separated the two germline ends. CDR3 sequence (DNA): TGTGCTCCCCTTAGGCTATCCTGGGCTCTGTCGGATGGCTACACCTTC. This gives the protein CAPLRLSWALSDGYTF. Looking up the rest from reference TRBV12-5 and TRBJ1-2 gives the full variable domain: DARVTQTPRHKVTEMGQEVTMRCQPILGHNTVFWYRQTMMQGLELLAYFRNRAPLDDSGMPKDRFSAEMPDATLATLKIQPSEPRDSAVYFCAPLRLSWALSDGYTFGSGTRLTVV.

The chain combines TRBV18 with TRBJ1-6, with TRBD1 matching 9 bases. This CDR3 region has 15 residues. The germline CDR1 and CDR2 sequences are KGHSH and LQKENI. V was clipped by 5 bases and J by 7 bases; unmatched bases: 6. The CDR3 sequence: CASSSRDRENSPLHF. CDR3 DNA sequence: TGTGCCAGCTCAAGCCGGGACAGGGAAAATTCACCCCTCCACTTT.